The clone carrying this T cell receptor beta chain was counted a single time. Its antigen is not known. As for time point: cycle 4 day 1 (C4D1), after 6 weeks of nivolumab. Brentuximab vedotin exposure varied among the patients, all of whom had relapsed after autologous stem cell transplantation. Magnetic negative selection was used to purify CD4+ T cells from thawed PBMCs. This record comes from a study of PD-1 blockade in classical Hodgkin lymphoma. Findings and limits, study-wide: Unlike CD8+ TCR diversity, which did not rise significantly by C4D1, CD4+ TCR diversity did.

Germline assignment: CDR1 MGHRA and CDR2 YSYEKL. This CDR3 has 15 residues. The J segment lost 3 bases and the V segment lost 4 bases, leaving 5 bases of the junction unmatched. The assay was immunoSEQ multiplex PCR, and TCRdb's table has in-frame clones only and misses some. In the table there are 30,000 to 40,000 clones, approximately 90% of which are singletons. This TCR was recovered from a human donor with classical Hodgkin lymphoma. The chain links TRBV4-1 to TRBJ2-5; TRBD2 agrees at 10 bases. Sequencing used CD4+ T cells from blood, obtained before the fourth cycle of nivolumab. The CDR3 bases are TGCGCCAGCAGCCCCTTTGGGACTAGCGAAGAGACCCAGTACTTC. Translation: CASSPFGTSEETQYF.